A single sample is the source of the 3 T cell receptor beta chains below, sequenced in a study of cytomegalovirus exposure and HLA in healthy donors. 60 Vbeta and 13 Jbeta primers were used in PCR. The assay was immunoSEQ multiplex PCR, and TCRdb's table has in-frame clones only and misses some. The sample records roughly 100,000 clones, roughly four fifths being singletons. Sequenced material: PBMCs. The receptor set was obtained from a man aged 30 to 45 in good health and CMV-seropositive.

V and J are TRBV28 and TRBJ2-7; 9 positions match TRBD1. V gave up 3 bases and J gave up 5 bases; unmatched junction bases: 8. The CDR3 sequence is 15 residues long. Germline V gene data show CDR1 as MDHEN and CDR2 as SYDVKM. CDR3 sequence reads: CASSFPGTGNNEQYF. In DNA, the CDR3 is TGTGCCAGCAGTTTCCCCGGGACAGGGAACAACGAGCAGTACTTC. Looking up the rest from reference TRBV28 and TRBJ2-7 gives the full variable domain: DVKVTQSSRYLVKRTGEKVFLECVQDMDHENMFWYRQDPGLGLRLIYFSYDVKMKEKGDIPEGYSVSREKKERFSLILESASTNQTSMYLCASSFPGTGNNEQYFGPGTRLTVT.

The chain recombines TRBV27 with TRBJ1-5, with a possible D match to TRBD1 (5 bases). V lost 8 bases to trimming and J lost 4 bases, with 12 bases between them. The germline CDR1 and CDR2 sequences are MNHEY and SMNVEV (reference sequence). This CDR3 has 13 residues. The DNA of the CDR3 is TGTGCCAGCTCCTCGAGACAGAATCAGCCCCAGCATTTT. Protein sequence: CASSSRQNQPQHF.

The chain uses TRBV27 and TRBJ2-1; D is ambiguous. The V gene's germline CDR1 is MNHEY and CDR2 SMNVEV (reference sequence). The CDR3 extends over 14 amino acids. The V and J ends lost 0 bases and 10 bases respectively, with 13 bases between them. CDR3 nucleotide sequence: TGTGCCAGCAGTTTATCCCCTAACAGTGGCGAGCAGTTCTTC. Translating it yields CASSLSPNSGEQFF.